The next 21 T cell receptor gamma chains were all read from a single sample in a study of Vδ1+ human thymocytes. The template was reverse-transcribed extracted RNA. The CDR3 regions were amplified by multiplex PCR from V-gene primers to a constant-region primer. TCRdb fed the multiplex PCR reads to CATT. The data show roughly 30,000 gamma-chain clones, around 18% seen once. The antigens these receptors bind are not known. Study conclusions and caveats: In the thymus, TRG and TRD repertoires looked highly polyclonal with Gaussian CDR3 lengths.

The specimen sequenced was Vdelta1+ gamma-delta thymocytes from the thymus. Subset given: FACS-sorted CD3+ TCRalphabeta- TCRVdelta1+ TCRVdelta2- thymocytes. These receptors were taken from a boy less than two years old who had congenital heart surgery.

The rearrangement links TRGV4 to TRGJ1 or TRGJ2. The germline V gene encodes CDR1 EGSTGY and CDR2 YDSYTSSV. The J segment lost 10 bases and the V segment lost 9 bases, leaving 9 bases of the junction unmatched. This CDR3 has 10 residues. The CDR3 is CATARRKKLF. The CDR3 region has the DNA TGTGCCACCGCCCGCCGGAAGAAACTCTTT.

This clone was recorded a few times. V is TRGV5 and J is TRGJ1 or TRGJ2. This CDR3 is built from 14 residues. CDR1 VINAFY and CDR2 YDVSNSKD come from the germline V gene. J lost 0 bases, V lost 3 bases, and 5 bases had no gene match. The CDR3 DNA sequence: TGTGCCACCTGGGACCTGCTGAATTATTATAAGAAACTCTTT. As protein: CATWDLLNYYKKLF.

For this clone: The junction differs from germline at one of its ends, possibly a read error. The chain uses TRGV5 and TRGJ1 or TRGJ2. Germline CDR1 VINAFY, CDR2 YDVSNSKD. CDR3 size: 13 residues. CDR3 loop: CATWNRENKWKLF. CDR3 nucleotide sequence: TGTGCCACCTGGAACAGGGAAAATAAGTGGAAACTCTTT.

This clone was seen a handful of times. The junction does not match germline at one end; this may be a read error. The chain uses TRGV5 and TRGJP1. The CDR3 has 15 amino acids. Germline CDR1 reads VINAFY; CDR2 reads YDVSNSKD. Here the CDR3 reads CATWDFETTGWFKIF. The CDR3 coding sequence is TGTGCCACCTGGGACTTTGAAACCACTGGTTGGTTCAAAATATTT.

The rearrangement links TRGV9 to TRGJP1. Germline values: CDR1 GITISATS, CDR2 ISYDGTV (reference sequence). The CDR3 has 17 residues. The J segment lost 1 base and the V segment lost 3 bases, leaving 11 bases of the junction unmatched. CDR3 DNA sequence: TGTGCCTTGTGGGAGAAAGGGGGGTGTACCACTGGTTGGTTCAAGATATTT. This sequence encodes CALWEKGGCTTGWFKIF.

In this sample, this clone turned up a few times. V usage is TRGV5 and J usage is TRGJ1 or TRGJ2. In germline, CDR1 is VINAFY, CDR2 YDVSNSKD. This CDR3 is built from 13 residues. After removal of 3 bases from V and 7 bases from J, the junction contained 9 bases not matched to a gene. CDR3 region: CATWDARRYKKLF. The CDR3, as DNA: TGTGCCACCTGGGACGCACGTCGATATAAGAAACTCTTT.

This clone appeared a few times. This sample also contains other DNA sequences that code for the same CDR3. V usage is TRGV9 and J usage is TRGJP1. The CDR3 consists of 15 residues. V gave up 1 base and J gave up 0 bases; unmatched junction bases: 2. Germline CDR1 GITISATS, CDR2 ISYDGTV (reference sequence). The CDR3 DNA follows: TGTGCCTTGTGGGAGGTCTATACCACTGGTTGGTTCAAGATATTT. This codes for CALWEVYTTGWFKIF.

V gene TRGV8 combines with J gene TRGJP1. V gave up 5 bases and J gave up 6 bases; unmatched junction bases: 9. From germline, CDR1 is VENAVY and CDR2 YDSYNSRV. CDR3 length equals 14 residues. The CDR3 region is CATWAPTPGWFKIF. CDR3 coding DNA: TGTGCCACCTGGGCCCCCACCCCTGGTTGGTTCAAGATATTT.

In its sample, this clone is medium-sized. This sample also contains other DNA sequences that code for the same CDR3. The chain joins TRGV5 to TRGJ1 or TRGJ2. The germline CDR1 and CDR2 sequences are VINAFY and YDVSNSKD. The V gene end was trimmed by 0 bases and the J gene end by 6 bases; junction bases not matched to a gene: 2. This CDR3 contains 12 residues. DNA for the CDR3: TGTGCCACCTGGGACAGGCTTTATAAGAAACTCTTT. Translation gives CATWDRLYKKLF.

V is TRGV4 and J is TRGJ1 or TRGJ2. The V gene's germline CDR1 is EGSTGY and CDR2 YDSYTSSV. V was pared by 5 bases and J by 10 bases, with 8 bases of the junction left unmatched. The length of the CDR3 is 11 residues. The CDR3 is CATWAPGKKLF. The CDR3 nucleotides are TGTGCCACCTGGGCCCCCGGAAAGAAACTCTTT.

The J gene is TRGJ1 or TRGJ2, the V gene TRGV4. CDR1 EGSTGY and CDR2 YDSYTSSV come from the germline V gene. Trimming took 0 bases from V and 10 from J; bases not matched to a gene: 18. The CDR3 totals 16 residues. The CDR3 nucleotides are TGTGCCACCTGGGATGGGCCCTTAGGAGCGGCTGACAAGAAACTCTTT. Translated: CATWDGPLGAADKKLF.

J is TRGJ1 or TRGJ2 and V is TRGV3. The CDR3 spans 14 residues. J was trimmed by 2 bases and V by 5 bases; bases with no gene match: 9. CDR1 is VTNTFY and CDR2 is YDVSTARD in the germline V gene (reference sequence). The CDR3 nucleotides read TGTGCCACCTGGGGCGGGCCCTATTATTATAAGAAACTCTTT. It yields the protein CATWGGPYYYKKLF.

This clone was seen a handful of times. Since a much larger clone is just one base distant, this may be a read error. This sample includes further DNA sequences coding for the same CDR3. The V and J genes are TRGV9 and TRGJ1 or TRGJ2. The trim removed 1 base at V and 10 bases at J, leaving 4 bases unmatched. The length of the CDR3 is 11 residues. Germline V CDR1 and CDR2: GITISATS, ISYDGTV (reference sequence). The CDR3 reads CALWEVRKKLF. CDR3 bases: TGTGCCTTGTGGGAGGTTCGGAAGAAACTCTTT.

This clone has a handful of counts. The chain has TRGV9 and TRGJ1 or TRGJ2. CDR1 and CDR2 (germline): GITISATS, ISYDGTV (reference sequence). The CDR3 consists of 14 residues. V shed 3 bases, J shed 0 bases, and the junction held 5 bases outside the gene matches. CDR3 DNA sequence: TGTGCCTTGTGGGAGTCCCGGAATTATTATAAGAAACTCTTT. This gives the protein CALWESRNYYKKLF.

This chain connects TRGV4 to TRGJ1 or TRGJ2. The CDR3 contains 15 residues. Germline CDR1 reads EGSTGY; CDR2 reads YDSYTSSV. Germline trimming cut 0 bases from V and 11 bases from J; bases unmatched to any gene: 16. The CDR3 is CATWDGQVFSGQKLF. CDR3 sequence (DNA): TGTGCCACCTGGGATGGGCAAGTGTTTAGTGGTCAGAAACTCTTT.

The V gene is TRGV2, the J gene TRGJP1. Trimming cost V 0 bases and J 1 base; bases outside gene matches: 5. The CDR3 loop spans 16 amino acids. Germline CDR1 is EGSNGY and CDR2 is YDSYNSKV. CDR3 sequence reads: CATWDGPLTTGWFKIF. The CDR3 DNA reads TGTGCCACCTGGGACGGGCCCCTTACCACTGGTTGGTTCAAGATATTT.

This chain joins TRGV4 and TRGJ1 or TRGJ2. Germline CDR1 and CDR2: EGSTGY and YDSYTSSV. The V segment lost 2 bases and the J segment 6 bases; nucleotides outside the gene matches: 10. The length of the CDR3 is 14 residues. The CDR3 DNA is TGTGCCACCTGGGATGCTATAGGCCTTTATAAGAAACTCTTT. It yields the protein CATWDAIGLYKKLF.

The J gene is TRGJP1, the V gene TRGV9. The trim removed 0 bases at V and 0 bases at J, leaving 7 bases unmatched. In germline, CDR1 is GITISATS, CDR2 ISYDGTV (reference sequence). The CDR3 runs 17 residues. CDR3 nucleotides: TGTGCCTTGTGGGAGGTGCAAGGGAATACCACTGGTTGGTTCAAGATATTT. Its protein product is CALWEVQGNTTGWFKIF.

The chain couples TRGV2 to TRGJ1 or TRGJ2. In germline, CDR1 is EGSNGY, CDR2 YDSYNSKV. Trimming removed 4 bases from V and 4 bases from J; junction bases left unmatched: 7. This CDR3 is 13 amino acids long. CDR3 residues: CATWDYRYYKKLF. CDR3 nucleotide sequence: TGTGCCACCTGGGATTATCGATATTATAAGAAACTCTTT.

The chain employs TRGV9 and TRGJ1 or TRGJ2. Germline CDR1 and CDR2: GITISATS and ISYDGTV (reference sequence). The CDR3 covers 14 residues. Trimming cost V 0 bases and J 7 bases; bases outside gene matches: 9. The CDR3 spells CALWEVTPLYKKLF. CDR3 bases: TGTGCCTTGTGGGAGGTGACCCCCCTGTATAAGAAACTCTTT.

The gene calls are TRGV2 and TRGJP2. V gave up 2 bases and J gave up 10 bases; unmatched junction bases: 10. This CDR3 is 14 amino acids long. The germline CDR1 and CDR2 sequences are EGSNGY and YDSYNSKV. The CDR3 bases are TGTGCCACCTGGGACGTCCCAAAAGGTTGGATCAAGACGTTT. Translation gives CATWDVPKGWIKTF.